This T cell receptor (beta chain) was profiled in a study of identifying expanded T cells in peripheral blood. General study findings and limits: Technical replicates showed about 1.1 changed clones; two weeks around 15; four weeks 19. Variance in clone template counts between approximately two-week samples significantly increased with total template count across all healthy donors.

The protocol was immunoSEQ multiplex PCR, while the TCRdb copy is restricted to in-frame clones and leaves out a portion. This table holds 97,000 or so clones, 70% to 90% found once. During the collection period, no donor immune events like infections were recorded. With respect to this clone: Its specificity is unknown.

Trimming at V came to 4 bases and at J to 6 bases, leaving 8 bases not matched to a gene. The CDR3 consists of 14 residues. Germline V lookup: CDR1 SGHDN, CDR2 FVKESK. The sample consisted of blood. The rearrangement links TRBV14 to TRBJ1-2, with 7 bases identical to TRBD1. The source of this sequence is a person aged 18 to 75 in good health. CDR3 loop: CASSLLRTGNGYTF. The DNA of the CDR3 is TGTGCCAGCAGCCTGCTTAGGACAGGAAATGGCTACACCTTC.